The clone carrying this T cell receptor (beta chain) was recorded at least ten times. Its antigen is not known. This sample was taken from a study of response to subunit inactivated influenza vaccine. Study-level results: Each seasonal influenza vaccination recruits few new T cells, the authors suggested.

Each CDR3 protein gets one entry after TCRdb re-called the RT-PCR reads with MiXCR. The data show hundreds of thousands of distinct CDR3 sequences, 13% to 15% seen once. Trimming pared 8 bases from V and 0 bases from J, leaving 14 bases between. CDR1 is ENHRY, CDR2 SYGVKD, per germline. This CDR3 contains 15 residues. The receptor's source is a man aged 50 to 59 who received an inactivated influenza vaccine. Sequences were derived from PBMCs from blood, sampled roughly 2 weeks before vaccination. This rearrangement joins TRBV10-3 to TRBJ1-3; no clear D gene. This CDR3 is CAIGSGAFSGNTIYF. The CDR3 bases are TGTGCCATCGGTTCCGGTGCGTTCTCTGGAAACACCATATATTTT.